Listed below are T cell receptor beta chains from one sample, sequenced in a study of resident and recirculating memory T cells in vitiligo. The method was immunoSEQ multiplex PCR; TCRdb's version includes in-frame clones alone and lacks a portion of them. The table lists more than 70,000 clones, roughly 94% of them singletons, with around 5.1% in the top ten. Sequencing was done on a sample of blood. The source is a male donor with vitiligo. Each CDR3 is given with its conserved first and last residue. The D gene is left open where the match is weak. Size is omitted from some rows. Given values are once, few, many or a class for expanded clones.

J gene	clone size	D gene	V gene	CDR3 DNA	CDR3 protein
TRBJ2-1	NA	TRBD2	TRBV4-3	TGCGCCAGCAGCCACGCCCGGACTAGCGATGAGCAGTTCTTC	CASSHARTSDEQFF
TRBJ1-2	NA	NA	TRBV7-2	TGTGCCAGCAGCTTAGCGGTTCAGGGGCCTCTCTGGGGCTACACCTTC	CASSLAVQGPLWGYTF
TRBJ1-4	NA	NA	TRBV2	TGTGCCAGCAGTCCCCTATTAGCTGAAAAACTGTTTTTT	CASSPLLAEKLFF
TRBJ1-2	NA	TRBD1	TRBV30	TGTGCCTGGGGGACAGGCTCGGGGGACTATGGCTACACCTTC	CAWGTGSGDYGYTF
TRBJ2-7	NA	NA	TRBV7-9	TGTGCCAGCAGCCCGGTCCTCCGCCGCTCCTACGAGCAGTACTTC	CASSPVLRRSYEQYF
TRBJ1-4	once	NA	TRBV7-9	TGTGCCAGCAGCTGGGTAGAGGTGAATAGCGAAAAACTGTTTTTT	CASSWVEVNSEKLFF
TRBJ1-1	NA	TRBD1	TRBV7-2	TGTGCCAGCAGCTTATTGGCTACAGGGGGTGGAAGTGGTGAAGCTTTCTTT	CASSLLATGGGSGEAFF
TRBJ2-5	NA	TRBD1	TRBV27	TGTGCCAGCAGTCCGTATAACCTCGGGACAGGGGAGACCCAGTACTTC	CASSPYNLGTGETQYF
TRBJ2-7	NA	TRBD2	TRBV5-1	TGCGCCAGCAGCTTGTCCCCTATAGCGGGAGGCCCCTCCGGCGAGCAGTACTTC	CASSLSPIAGGPSGEQYF
TRBJ2-1	NA	NA	TRBV4-1	TGCGCCAGCAGCCCATCGAGGGGGTCCGATGAGCAGTTCTTC	CASSPSRGSDEQFF
TRBJ2-5	NA	NA	TRBV5-1	TGCGCCAGCAGTCCCCCTGTCCGAGAGACCCAGTACTTC	CASSPPVRETQYF
TRBJ2-3	NA	NA	TRBV10-3	TGTGCCATCAGTGAGTCGAAGGGGGGCACAGATACGCAGTATTTT	CAISESKGGTDTQYF
TRBJ1-5	NA	NA	TRBV6-5	TGTGCCAGCAGGGCGGGCAGGGGATTTCAGCCCCAGCATTTT	CASRAGRGFQPQHF
TRBJ1-3	NA	TRBD1	TRBV28	TGTGCCATTCAAGGGGGCTTGGCGGGAAACACCATATATTTT	CAIQGGLAGNTIYF
TRBJ2-2	many	NA	TRBV4-2	TGTGCCAGCAGCCAAGGGACAGCGAACACCGGGGAGCTGTTTTTT	CASSQGTANTGELFF
TRBJ2-1	NA	TRBD2	TRBV11-3	TGTGCCAGCAGCTTTAGCGGGACTGAGCAGTTCTTC	CASSFSGTEQFF
TRBJ2-3	NA	TRBD1	TRBV28	TGTGCCAGCAGTACATCCGGACAGGAGTCAGATACGCAGTATTTT	CASSTSGQESDTQYF
TRBJ2-3	NA	TRBD2	TRBV7-2	TGTGCCAGCAGCCAGGCTGGCGGGACGGGGGGTACGCAGTATTTT	CASSQAGGTGGTQYF
TRBJ1-3	few	TRBD1	TRBV11-2	TGTGCCAGCAGCAGACTCGGTACGGACAGGGGAAGAAACACCATATATTTT	CASSRLGTDRGRNTIYF
TRBJ2-3	NA	TRBD2	TRBV4-3	TGCGCCAGCAGCGACCGCGGGGGGCGGACTAGCGGGAGCGATACGCAGTATTTT	CASSDRGGRTSGSDTQYF
TRBJ2-7	NA	NA	TRBV7-2	TGTGCCAGCAGCCGTGTCGAGGGCCGGTACGAGCAGTACTTC	CASSRVEGRYEQYF
TRBJ2-1	NA	TRBD1	TRBV5-4	TGTGCCAGCAGCAGTGGACAGGGGGCGAATTTTGGGCAGTTCTTC	CASSSGQGANFGQFF
TRBJ1-2	NA	TRBD1	TRBV4-1	TGCGCCAGCAGCCGATGGGCGACAGGGCCACTTGGTGGCTACACCTTC	CASSRWATGPLGGYTF
TRBJ2-3	NA	TRBD1	TRBV13	TGTGCCAGCAGCTTAGGAGGGGGCCCCGACACAGATACGCAGTATTTT	CASSLGGGPDTDTQYF
TRBJ2-7	NA	NA	TRBV10-1	TGCGCCAGATATCAGACAGGTGCCACCTACGAGCAGTACTTC	CARYQTGATYEQYF
TRBJ2-1	NA	TRBD2	TRBV18	TGTGCCAGCTCACTGCAGGGACTAGCGGGCCCCGCTGAGCAGTTCTTC	CASSLQGLAGPAEQFF